The rows below give T cell receptor beta chains drawn from one sample of a study of molecular identifiers for immune sequencing clone quantification. TCRdb itself ran the PCR reads through MiXCR, one entry per CDR3 protein. The table records just under 65,000 distinct CDR3 sequences, 15% to 20% of them present only once. Sample: naive CD8+ T cells from blood, with Jurkat cell RNA spiked in. The receptors stem from a human donor in good health. Some libraries in this study had Jurkat cell RNA spiked in. The CDR3 runs from the conserved cysteine through the conserved F or W. Fields, in order: CDR3 protein, CDR3 DNA, D gene, J gene, clone size, V gene. A D gene is named only where the DNA matches it firmly. Rows may omit the clone size; those that give it use once, few, many or a size class.

CDR3aa: CASSPILTGPLGANVLTF
CDR3nt: TGTGCCAGCAGCCCGATTCTGACAGGACCCCTTGGGGCCAACGTCCTGACTTTC
d_gene: NA
j_gene: TRBJ2-6
abundance: many
v_gene: TRBV11-3

CDR3aa: CASTLMGLSGANVLTF
CDR3nt: TGTGCCAGCACCCTAATGGGACTCTCTGGGGCCAACGTCCTGACTTTC
d_gene: NA
j_gene: TRBJ2-6
abundance: many
v_gene: TRBV12-3/TRBV12-4

CDR3aa: CASLLTGGTNTGELFF
CDR3nt: TGTGCCAGCCTGCTAACGGGCGGGACGAACACCGGGGAGCTGTTTTTT
d_gene: NA
j_gene: TRBJ2-2
abundance: NA
v_gene: TRBV12-3/TRBV12-4

CDR3aa: CALQTGGGQPQHF
CDR3nt: TGTGCCTTACAAACAGGGGGCGGTCAGCCCCAGCATTTT
d_gene: TRBD1
j_gene: TRBJ1-5
abundance: few
v_gene: TRBV30

CDR3aa: CASSPLGGGTDTQYF
CDR3nt: TGTGCTAGCAGCCCCCTAGGGGGGGGCACAGATACGCAGTATTTT
d_gene: NA
j_gene: TRBJ2-3
abundance: many
v_gene: TRBV7-7

CDR3aa: CASSQGPRPEGGSEQFF
CDR3nt: TGCGCCAGCAGCCAAGGGCCCCGCCCCGAGGGGGGGAGTGAGCAGTTCTTC
d_gene: NA
j_gene: TRBJ2-1
abundance: many
v_gene: TRBV4-1

CDR3aa: CASSSGAGGPAGELFF
CDR3nt: TGTGCCAGCAGTTCCGGGGCGGGAGGGCCAGCCGGGGAGCTGTTTTTT
d_gene: TRBD2
j_gene: TRBJ2-2
abundance: many
v_gene: TRBV12-3/TRBV12-4

CDR3aa: CSARGGTVEETQYF
CDR3nt: TGCAGTGCTAGAGGTGGGACTGTCGAAGAGACCCAGTACTTC
d_gene: NA
j_gene: TRBJ2-5
abundance: many
v_gene: TRBV20-1

CDR3aa: CASSSYPGVLAPTTDTQYF
CDR3nt: TGTGCCAGCAGCTCTTATCCAGGGGTGCTAGCACCCACCACAGATACGCAGTATTTT
d_gene: NA
j_gene: TRBJ2-3
abundance: few
v_gene: TRBV11-3

CDR3aa: CASSVGQATYTDTQYF
CDR3nt: TGTGCCAGCAGCGTGGGACAGGCGACATACACAGATACGCAGTATTTT
d_gene: TRBD1
j_gene: TRBJ2-3
abundance: many
v_gene: TRBV9

CDR3aa: CASSLGGLAGSEQYF
CDR3nt: TGTGCCAGCAGCTTAGGAGGACTAGCGGGATCCGAGCAGTACTTC
d_gene: TRBD2
j_gene: TRBJ2-7
abundance: many
v_gene: TRBV11-2

CDR3aa: CASSLSIETEAFF
CDR3nt: TGTGCCAGCAGTTTATCGATAGAGACTGAAGCTTTCTTT
d_gene: NA
j_gene: TRBJ1-1
abundance: many
v_gene: TRBV27

CDR3aa: CASDRTANTGELFF
CDR3nt: TGTGCTAGCGACCGGACAGCGAACACCGGGGAGCTGTTTTTT
d_gene: NA
j_gene: TRBJ2-2
abundance: few
v_gene: TRBV7-8

CDR3aa: CATAPGQANTEAFF
CDR3nt: TGTGCCACTGCCCCAGGACAAGCGAACACTGAAGCTTTCTTT
d_gene: NA
j_gene: TRBJ1-1
abundance: many
v_gene: TRBV24-1

CDR3aa: CASSTGQGLDIQYF
CDR3nt: TGTGCCAGCAGCACGGGACAGGGCTTAGACATTCAGTACTTC
d_gene: TRBD1
j_gene: TRBJ2-4
abundance: many
v_gene: TRBV7-8

CDR3aa: CASSPGLAGGPVEQYF
CDR3nt: TGTGCCAGCAGTCCAGGACTAGCGGGAGGTCCGGTCGAGCAGTACTTC
d_gene: TRBD2
j_gene: TRBJ2-7
abundance: many
v_gene: TRBV27

CDR3aa: CASSGGVGTTYEQYF
CDR3nt: TGCGCCAGCAGCGGGGGGGTGGGAACTACCTACGAGCAGTACTTC
d_gene: TRBD2
j_gene: TRBJ2-7
abundance: many
v_gene: TRBV4-3

CDR3aa: CASSQDQTLSVNEQFF
CDR3nt: TGCGCCAGCAGCCAAGATCAAACGCTATCGGTAAATGAGCAGTTCTTC
d_gene: NA
j_gene: TRBJ2-1
abundance: once
v_gene: TRBV4-1

CDR3aa: CASSLASYEQFF
CDR3nt: TGTGCCAGCAGCTTAGCTAGCTATGAGCAGTTCTTC
d_gene: NA
j_gene: TRBJ2-1
abundance: many
v_gene: TRBV7-9

CDR3aa: CATSDPGDEQYF
CDR3nt: TGTGCCACCAGTGACCCCGGGGACGAGCAGTACTTC
d_gene: NA
j_gene: TRBJ2-7
abundance: many
v_gene: TRBV24-1

CDR3aa: CAWSPNVNEQFF
CDR3nt: TGTGCCTGGAGCCCGAACGTCAATGAGCAGTTCTTC
d_gene: NA
j_gene: TRBJ2-1
abundance: many
v_gene: TRBV30

CDR3aa: CASSALTGNNYNEQFF
CDR3nt: TGTGCCAGCAGCGCGCTGACAGGGAACAATTACAATGAGCAGTTCTTC
d_gene: TRBD1
j_gene: TRBJ2-1
abundance: few
v_gene: TRBV7-3

CDR3aa: CGSSPPASGRVGEQFF
CDR3nt: TGTGGCAGCTCACCACCTGCTAGCGGGAGAGTCGGTGAGCAGTTCTTC
d_gene: TRBD2
j_gene: TRBJ2-1
abundance: NA
v_gene: TRBV18

CDR3aa: CSARDFGIGGDPYGYTF
CDR3nt: TGCAGTGCTAGAGATTTTGGTATTGGGGGGGACCCCTATGGCTACACCTTC
d_gene: NA
j_gene: TRBJ1-2
abundance: NA
v_gene: TRBV20-1

CDR3aa: CASPGAPGDTEAFF
CDR3nt: TGTGCCAGCCCTGGGGCGCCAGGGGACACTGAAGCTTTCTTT
d_gene: NA
j_gene: TRBJ1-1
abundance: many
v_gene: TRBV2

CDR3aa: CASRFGRGSSDTQYF
CDR3nt: TGTGCCAGCAGGTTCGGGAGAGGGAGCTCAGATACGCAGTATTTT
d_gene: NA
j_gene: TRBJ2-3
abundance: many
v_gene: TRBV7-9

CDR3aa: CSAGEPRVGGHFLSETQYF
CDR3nt: TGCAGTGCTGGAGAACCGAGAGTGGGGGGGCACTTTCTTTCGGAGACCCAGTACTTC
d_gene: NA
j_gene: TRBJ2-5
abundance: NA
v_gene: TRBV20-1

CDR3aa: CASSSSGGHDEQYF
CDR3nt: TGTGCCAGCAGCAGCAGTGGAGGGCACGACGAGCAGTACTTC
d_gene: NA
j_gene: TRBJ2-7
abundance: many
v_gene: TRBV7-9

CDR3aa: CASSSGLAGGPFHEQFF
CDR3nt: TGTGCCAGCAGTTCAGGACTAGCGGGAGGGCCCTTCCATGAGCAGTTCTTC
d_gene: TRBD2
j_gene: TRBJ2-1
abundance: few
v_gene: TRBV12-3/TRBV12-4

CDR3aa: CAWVPQPEETQYF
CDR3nt: TGTGCCTGGGTCCCCCAGCCCGAAGAGACCCAGTACTTC
d_gene: NA
j_gene: TRBJ2-5
abundance: many
v_gene: TRBV30

CDR3aa: CASSLVFSSSGNEQSF
CDR3nt: TGTGCCAGCAGCTTAGTCTTCTCGTCTAGCGGCAATGAGCAGTCCTTC
d_gene: TRBD2
j_gene: TRBJ2-1
abundance: NA
v_gene: TRBV7-9

CDR3aa: CAISVVPQSKSYNSPLHF
CDR3nt: TGTGCCATCAGTGTTGTACCTCAGTCGAAATCCTATAATTCACCCCTCCACTTT
d_gene: NA
j_gene: TRBJ1-6
abundance: many
v_gene: TRBV10-3